This T cell receptor (beta chain) was sequenced during a study of T cells expressing NK-cell markers. Study findings and constraints: Roughly six donors showed dominant NKG2C+ clonotypes comprising roughly 1.0-7.5% of their CD8+ T cells.

As to this clonotype: Its antigen remains unknown.

The germline gives CDR1 SEHNR, CDR2 FQNEAQ (reference sequence). The CDR3 extends over 13 amino acids. The TCR beta cDNA came from 5'RACE template switching with UMIs. TCRdb reprocessed the 5' RACE reads, keeping one entry per CDR3 protein, no DNA. This sample contains around 470,000 distinct CDR3 sequences. The chain couples TRBV7-9 to TRBJ1-5; checking the TCRdb D call of TRBD1 is not possible without DNA. The TCR was taken from a woman aged 50 to 65 in good health. The sample comprised blood T cells: a sorted CD56 or NKG2C T cell subset, CD4+ or CD8+ T cells, or bulk PBMC T cells (not recorded which). CDR3 protein: CASSSSGEQPQHF.